Listed here are 25 T cell receptor beta chains from one sample, sequenced in a study of control samples from healthy donors and cancer patients. Generated by immunoSEQ multiplex PCR, the TCRdb table keeps only in-frame clones and is missing some. In the table there are 200,000 or so clones, about 93% of which are singletons. Sequencing was carried out using blood. These receptors originate from a man over 45 in good health.

This clone appeared a single time. V gene TRBV5-1 combines with J gene TRBJ1-6; 10 nucleotides agree with TRBD1. V shed 5 bases and J 4 bases; nucleotides not matched to a gene: 24. From germline, CDR1 is SGHRS and CDR2 YFSETQ. The CDR3 totals 22 residues. CDR3 nucleotides: TGCGCCAGCAGGTCACCACACTTCCGGGACAGGGGAAATTTAATATATAATTCACCCCTCCACTTT. This codes for CASRSPHFRDRGNLIYNSPLHF.

The chain recombines TRBV7-9 with TRBJ2-1; TRBD2 matches 10 bases. V was pared by 4 bases and J by 5 bases, with 8 bases of the junction left unmatched. The CDR3 extends over 16 amino acids. Germline assignment: CDR1 SEHNR and CDR2 FQNEAQ (reference sequence). This CDR3 is CASSYLAGGRDNEQFF. CDR3 coding DNA: TGTGCCAGCAGCTATTTAGCGGGGGGAAGGGACAATGAGCAGTTCTTC. The full variable domain, rest sourced from reference TRBV7-9 and TRBJ2-1, is DTGVSQNPRHKITKRGQNVTFRCDPISEHNRLYWYRQTLGQGPEFLTYFQNEAQLEKSRLLSDRFSAERPKGSFSTLEIQRTEQGDSAMYLCASSYLAGGRDNEQFFGPGTRLTVL.

The rearrangement uses TRBV24-1 and TRBJ1-2; 7 positions agree with TRBD1. The ends lost 6 bases at V and 8 bases at J; junction bases unmatched: 5. This CDR3 is 12 amino acids long. Germline loops: CDR1 KGHDR, CDR2 SFDVKD. DNA of the CDR3: TGTGCCACCAGTAAAACAGGGGAAGGCTACACCTTC. Its translation: CATSKTGEGYTF.

This clone came up once. This chain uses TRBV5-1 with TRBJ1-1; D is ambiguous. Germline V gives CDR1 SGHRS, CDR2 YFSETQ. The V gene lost 6 bases and the J gene lost 0 bases, with 15 bases spanning the gap. The CDR3 is 15 residues long. For the CDR3, the DNA is TGCGCCAGCAACCCAGGCGGCACCTTGAACACTGAAGCTTTCTTT. Encoded protein: CASNPGGTLNTEAFF.

This chain connects TRBV6-6 to TRBJ2-7; D possibly matches TRBD1 or TRBD2 (5 bases each). This CDR3 has 15 residues. Germline CDR1 is MNHNY and CDR2 is SVGAGI (reference sequence). Trimming stripped 7 bases from V and 2 bases from J, with 18 bases between. The CDR3 is CASNLNGGSPYEQYF. The DNA for the CDR3 is TGTGCCAGCAACCTGAATGGGGGAAGCCCCTACGAGCAGTACTTC.

V and J are TRBV24-1 and TRBJ2-1; 12 bases fit TRBD2. Germline V gene data show CDR1 as KGHDR and CDR2 as SFDVKD. V was pared by 5 bases and J by 7 bases, with 11 bases of the junction left unmatched. The CDR3 length is 17 residues. The CDR3 loop is CATSGGTSGSTRNEQFF. The CDR3 DNA follows: TGTGCCACCAGTGGAGGGACTAGCGGGTCAACCAGGAATGAGCAGTTCTTC.

J is TRBJ2-7 and V is TRBV7-2; D is possibly TRBD2 (6 bases). CDR1 is SGHTA and CDR2 is FQGNSA in the germline V gene. CDR3 size: 17 residues. Deletions cut 5 bases from V and 0 bases from J, with 20 bases between. The CDR3 bases are TGTGCCAGCAGCCAATCCGGGCGGGGCTCAAGCTCCTACGAGCAGTACTTC. Translated: CASSQSGRGSSSYEQYF.

The V gene is TRBV4-1, the J gene TRBJ2-2; no clear D. The CDR3 covers 16 residues. Germline assignment: CDR1 MGHRA and CDR2 YSYEKL. With 0 bases removed from V and 6 bases from J, the gap between germline ends came to 14 bases. The CDR3 loop reads CASSQDFGGSAGELFF. CDR3 DNA: TGCGCCAGCAGCCAAGATTTTGGCGGTTCGGCCGGGGAGCTGTTTTTT.

This clone has just one count. CDR3 DNA: TGTGCCAGCAGCTTAATTTCTGGACCCCAGCATTTT. It specifies CASSLISGPQHF. The chain is built from TRBV7-9 and TRBJ1-5, with D hard to call. Germline V lookup: CDR1 SEHNR, CDR2 FQNEAQ (reference sequence). V lost 2 bases to trimming and J lost 10 bases, with 9 bases between them. The CDR3 totals 12 residues. The entire variable domain, with the rest obtained from reference TRBV7-9 and TRBJ1-5, is as follows: DTGVSQNPRHKITKRGQNVTFRCDPISEHNRLYWYRQTLGQGPEFLTYFQNEAQLEKSRLLSDRFSAERPKGSFSTLEIQRTEQGDSAMYLCASSLISGPQHFGDGTRLSIL.

The chain joins TRBV5-1 to TRBJ1-1, with D maybe TRBD1 (5 bases). With 0 bases removed from V and 1 base from J, the gap between germline ends came to 13 bases. The germline V gene encodes CDR1 SGHRS and CDR2 YFSETQ. The CDR3 has 16 amino acids. The CDR3 reads CASSLGGRTGNTEAFF. The CDR3 DNA reads TGCGCCAGCAGCTTGGGGGGACGGACGGGGAACACTGAAGCTTTCTTT.

V is TRBV5-1 and J is TRBJ1-1; a weak D match, TRBD1 (6 bases). The CDR3 is 16 residues long. The germline V gene encodes CDR1 SGHRS and CDR2 YFSETQ. V was shortened by 4 bases and J by 0 bases, with 16 bases between the two germline ends. CDR3 region: CASSPGSRGMNTEAFF. For the CDR3, the DNA is TGCGCCAGCAGCCCGGGGTCGAGGGGGATGAACACTGAAGCTTTCTTT.

This sequence joins TRBV10-3 and TRBJ2-5; weak D call: TRBD1 (6 bases). Trimming stripped 9 bases from V and 5 bases from J, with 10 bases between. This CDR3 is 11 amino acids long. In germline, CDR1 is ENHRY, CDR2 SYGVKD. CDR3 DNA sequence: TGTGCCATTCGAACAGGGGAGACCCAGTACTTC. Its protein is CAIRTGETQYF.

The V gene is TRBV4-2, the J gene TRBJ2-1; 9 nucleotides match TRBD2. This CDR3 has 16 amino acids. Germline CDR1 reads LGHNA; CDR2 reads YNFKEQ. After removal of 1 base from V and 8 bases from J, the junction contained 9 bases not matched to a gene. The CDR3 bases are TGTGCCAGCAGCCAAGTCGGAGAGCGGGGGGTCCATGAGCAGTTCTTC. This translates into CASSQVGERGVHEQFF.

This chain connects TRBV7-8 to TRBJ2-3, with D perhaps TRBD1 (5 bases). Between the trimmed V and J ends, which lost 0 bases and 7 bases, there was a span of 8 bases. CDR1 and CDR2 (germline): SGHVS, FQNEAQ. The length of the CDR3 is 13 residues. The CDR3 sequence: CASSLADKNTQYF. For the CDR3, the DNA is TGTGCCAGCAGCTTAGCGGACAAAAATACGCAGTATTTT.

This chain connects TRBV10-3 to TRBJ1-1, with D uncertain. The CDR3 totals 14 residues. The V end was cut by 7 bases, the J end by 0 bases, with 12 bases between. Germline assignment: CDR1 ENHRY and CDR2 SYGVKD. The CDR3 nucleotides read TGTGCCATCACTAGGACGGGGATGAACACTGAAGCTTTCTTT. This gives the protein CAITRTGMNTEAFF.

Here the CDR3 reads CASSVASGQDSYEQYF. CDR3 nucleotides: TGTGCCAGCAGCGTAGCTTCCGGACAGGATTCCTACGAGCAGTACTTC. J is TRBJ2-7 and V is TRBV9; 7 nucleotides agree with TRBD1. Germline values: CDR1 SGDLS, CDR2 YYNGEE. After removal of 0 bases from V and 1 base from J, the junction contained 7 bases not matched to a gene. The CDR3 consists of 16 residues.

The rearrangement links TRBV5-1 to TRBJ2-3, with no clear D. The CDR3 spans 15 residues. V dropped 2 bases and J dropped 6 bases, with 16 bases sitting between them. Germline V gene lookup returns CDR1 SGHRS and CDR2 YFSETQ. CDR3 sequence reads: CASSFSGPPPDTQYF. CDR3 DNA: TGCGCCAGCAGCTTCTCCGGGCCCCCACCCGATACGCAGTATTTT.

The chain uses TRBV5-1 and TRBJ1-2, with 9 positions matching TRBD1. The CDR3 length is 13 residues. V lost 4 bases and J lost 4; bases outside the gene matches: 2. From germline, CDR1 is SGHRS and CDR2 YFSETQ. The CDR3: CASSQQGAYGYTF. In DNA form, the CDR3 reads TGCGCCAGCAGCCAACAGGGGGCCTATGGCTACACCTTC.

The rearrangement uses TRBV23-1 and TRBJ1-6; D is ambiguous. TRBV23-1 is an open reading frame, and its role is uncertain. The CDR3 runs to 16 residues. Trimming took 0 bases from V and 5 from J, leaving 11 bases between them. The CDR3: CASSQSPTWHNSPLHF. Here the CDR3 DNA reads TGCGCCAGCAGTCAATCCCCCACGTGGCATAATTCACCCCTCCACTTT.

Turning to this clone: A junction boundary mismatches the germline segment, possibly from a read error. J is TRBJ2-5 and V is TRBV7-2; D remains unclear. Germline CDR1 SGHTA, CDR2 FQGNSA. The CDR3 is 12 amino acids. Here the CDR3 DNA reads TGTGCCAGCAGCTTAGATCAAGCGACCCAGTACTTC. Protein sequence: CASSLDQATQYF.

J is TRBJ2-5 and V is TRBV10-1, with D possibly TRBD2 on 5 matching bases. CDR3 length equals 12 residues. Trimming took 2 bases from V and 5 from J, leaving 6 bases between them. Germline loops: CDR1 WNHNN, CDR2 SYGVQD (reference sequence). CDR3 in DNA: TGCGCCAGCAGTGAGGGCGGGGAGACCCAGTACTTC. This translates into CASSEGGETQYF.

The rearrangement uses TRBV27 and TRBJ1-4; D may be TRBD1 (5 bases). CDR1 and CDR2 from the germline V gene are MNHEY and SMNVEV (reference sequence). The length of the CDR3 is 15 residues. V was pared by 5 bases and J by 3 bases, with 13 bases between. CDR3 bases: TGTGCCAGCAGTCCTCGTGGGGGGGCTAATGAAAAACTGTTTTTT. Residues: CASSPRGGANEKLFF.

The V gene is TRBV18, the J gene TRBJ1-2; TRBD1 is a possible D gene (5 bases). Deletions cut 5 bases from V and 4 bases from J, with 11 bases between. This CDR3 comprises 13 residues. Germline values: CDR1 KGHSH, CDR2 LQKENI. Written as DNA, the CDR3 is TGTGCCAGCTCAGGGGACGCCGTCTATGGCTACACCTTC. This encodes CASSGDAVYGYTF.

This sequence joins TRBV6-1 and TRBJ1-2; D unresolved. Germline CDR1 and CDR2: MNHNS and SASEGT. The CDR3 runs to 14 residues. V lost 2 bases and J 7 bases, leaving 14 bases between the germline ends. CDR3 coding DNA: TGTGCCAGCAGTGAACTATGGGTTGAGGGTGGCTACACCTTC. This translates into CASSELWVEGGYTF.

V is TRBV4-3 and J is TRBJ2-1, with 15 bases identical to TRBD2. V shed 3 bases and J 9 bases; nucleotides not matched to a gene: 6. This CDR3 comprises 16 residues. Germline-derived CDR1 and CDR2 are LGHNA and YSLEER. CDR3 nucleotides: TGCGCCAGCAGCCATCGGACTAGCGGGGGGGAGGCTGAGCAGTTCTTC. Its protein is CASSHRTSGGEAEQFF.